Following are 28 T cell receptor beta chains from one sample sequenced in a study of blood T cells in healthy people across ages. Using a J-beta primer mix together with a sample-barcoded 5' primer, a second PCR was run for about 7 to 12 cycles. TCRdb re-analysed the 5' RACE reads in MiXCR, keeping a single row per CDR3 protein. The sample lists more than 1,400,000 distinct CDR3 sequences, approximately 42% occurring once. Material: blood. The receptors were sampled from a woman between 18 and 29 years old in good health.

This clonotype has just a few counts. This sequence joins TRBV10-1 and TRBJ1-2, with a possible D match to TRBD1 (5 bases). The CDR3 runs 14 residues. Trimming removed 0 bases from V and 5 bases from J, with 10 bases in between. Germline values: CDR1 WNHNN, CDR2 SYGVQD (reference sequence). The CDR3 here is CASSESATDYGYTF. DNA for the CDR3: TGCGCCAGCAGTGAGTCGGCGACAGATTATGGCTACACCTTC.

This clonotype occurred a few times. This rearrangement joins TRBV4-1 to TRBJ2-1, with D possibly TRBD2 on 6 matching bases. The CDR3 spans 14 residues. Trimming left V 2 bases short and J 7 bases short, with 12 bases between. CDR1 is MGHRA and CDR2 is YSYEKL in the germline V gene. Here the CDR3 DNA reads TGCGCCAGCAGCCAATCGGGACTCGAAAATGAGCAGTTCTTC. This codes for CASSQSGLENEQFF.

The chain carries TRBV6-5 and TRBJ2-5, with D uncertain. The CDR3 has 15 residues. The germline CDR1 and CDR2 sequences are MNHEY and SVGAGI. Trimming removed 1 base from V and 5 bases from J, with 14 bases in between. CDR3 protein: CASSYLTVMGETQYF. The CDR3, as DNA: TGTGCCAGCAGTTACTTAACGGTTATGGGGGAGACCCAGTACTTC.

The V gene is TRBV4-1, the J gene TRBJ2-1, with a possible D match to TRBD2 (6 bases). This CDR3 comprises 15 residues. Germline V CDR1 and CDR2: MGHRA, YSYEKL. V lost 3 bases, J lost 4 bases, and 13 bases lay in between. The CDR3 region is CASSQPTSNYNEQFF. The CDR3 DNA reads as TGCGCCAGCAGCCAGCCGACTAGTAATTACAATGAGCAGTTCTTC.

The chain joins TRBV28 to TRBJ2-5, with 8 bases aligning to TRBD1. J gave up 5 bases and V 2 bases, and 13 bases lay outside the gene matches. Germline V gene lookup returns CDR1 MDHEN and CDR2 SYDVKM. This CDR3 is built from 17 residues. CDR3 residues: CASSLLRIQGGRETQYF. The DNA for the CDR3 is TGTGCCAGCAGTTTACTGCGGATACAGGGGGGACGGGAGACCCAGTACTTC.

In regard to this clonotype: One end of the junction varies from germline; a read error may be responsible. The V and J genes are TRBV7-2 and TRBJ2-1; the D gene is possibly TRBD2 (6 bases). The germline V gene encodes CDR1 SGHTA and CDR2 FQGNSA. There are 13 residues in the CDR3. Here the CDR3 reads CASSVAEWETQFF. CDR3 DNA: TGTGCCAGCAGCGTAGCGGAGTGGGAGACCCAGTTCTTC.

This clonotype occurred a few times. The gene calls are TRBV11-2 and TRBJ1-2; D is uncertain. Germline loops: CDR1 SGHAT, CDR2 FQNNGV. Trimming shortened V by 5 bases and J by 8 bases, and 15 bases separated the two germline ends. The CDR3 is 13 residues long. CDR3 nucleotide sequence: TGTGCCAGCAGCAGAGCCGGTGAAGGCGGCTACACCTTC. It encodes CASSRAGEGGYTF.

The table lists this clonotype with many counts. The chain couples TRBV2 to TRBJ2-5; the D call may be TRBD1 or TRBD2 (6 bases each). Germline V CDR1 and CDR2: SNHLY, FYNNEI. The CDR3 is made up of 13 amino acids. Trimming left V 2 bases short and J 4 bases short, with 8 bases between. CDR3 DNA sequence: TGTGCCAGCAGTGAATGGGGGGCAGAGACCCAGTACTTC. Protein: CASSEWGAETQYF.

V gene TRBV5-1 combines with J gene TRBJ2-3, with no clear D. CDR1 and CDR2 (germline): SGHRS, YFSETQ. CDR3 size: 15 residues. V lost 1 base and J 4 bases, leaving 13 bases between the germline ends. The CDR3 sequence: CASSLTGPGADTQYF. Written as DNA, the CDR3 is TGCGCCAGCAGCTTGACGGGTCCCGGCGCAGATACGCAGTATTTT.

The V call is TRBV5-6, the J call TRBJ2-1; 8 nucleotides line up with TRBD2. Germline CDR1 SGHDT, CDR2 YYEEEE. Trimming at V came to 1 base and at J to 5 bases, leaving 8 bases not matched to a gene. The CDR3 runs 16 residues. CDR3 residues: CASSLRESGGNNEQFF. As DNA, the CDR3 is TGTGCCAGCAGCTTGAGGGAGAGCGGGGGCAACAATGAGCAGTTCTTC.

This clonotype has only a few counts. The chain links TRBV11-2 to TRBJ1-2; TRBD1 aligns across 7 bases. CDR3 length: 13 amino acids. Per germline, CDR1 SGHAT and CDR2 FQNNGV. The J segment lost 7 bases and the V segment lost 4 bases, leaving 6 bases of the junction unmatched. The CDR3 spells CASSSNRGGGYTF. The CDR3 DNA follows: TGTGCCAGCAGCTCCAACAGGGGCGGTGGCTACACCTTC.

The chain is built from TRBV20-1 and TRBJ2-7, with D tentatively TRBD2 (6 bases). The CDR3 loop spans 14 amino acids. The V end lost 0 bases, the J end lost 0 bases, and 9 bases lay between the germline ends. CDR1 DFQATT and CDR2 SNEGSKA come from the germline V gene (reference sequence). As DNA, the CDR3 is TGCAGTGCTAGAGAGGGAGGCATCTCCTACGAGCAGTACTTC. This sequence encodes CSAREGGISYEQYF.

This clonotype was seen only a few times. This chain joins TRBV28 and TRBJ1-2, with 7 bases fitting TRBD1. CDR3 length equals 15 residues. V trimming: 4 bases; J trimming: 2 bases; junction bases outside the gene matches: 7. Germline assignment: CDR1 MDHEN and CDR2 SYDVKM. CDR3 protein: CASSYGRGANYGYTF. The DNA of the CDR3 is TGTGCCAGCAGTTACGGCAGGGGGGCCAACTATGGCTACACCTTC.

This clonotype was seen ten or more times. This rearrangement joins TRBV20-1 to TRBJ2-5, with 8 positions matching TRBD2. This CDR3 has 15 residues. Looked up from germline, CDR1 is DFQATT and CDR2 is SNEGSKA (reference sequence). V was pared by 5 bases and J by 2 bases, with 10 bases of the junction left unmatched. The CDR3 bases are TGCAGTGCTGGGGATAGCGGGACTCTACAAGAGACCCAGTACTTC. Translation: CSAGDSGTLQETQYF.

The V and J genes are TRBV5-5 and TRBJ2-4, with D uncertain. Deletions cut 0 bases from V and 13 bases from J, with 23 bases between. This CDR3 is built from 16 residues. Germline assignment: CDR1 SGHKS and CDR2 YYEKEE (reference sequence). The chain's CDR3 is CASSLVAQADPRAQYF. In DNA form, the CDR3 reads TGTGCCAGCAGCTTGGTGGCGCAGGCGGACCCAAGGGCCCAGTACTTC.

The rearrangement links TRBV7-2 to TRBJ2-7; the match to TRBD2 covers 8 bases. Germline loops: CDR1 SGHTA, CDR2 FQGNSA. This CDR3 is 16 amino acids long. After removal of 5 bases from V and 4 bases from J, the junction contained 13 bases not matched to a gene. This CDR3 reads CASSGKRGNLAYEQYF. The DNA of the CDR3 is TGTGCCAGCAGCGGCAAGCGGGGGAATCTGGCTTACGAGCAGTACTTC.

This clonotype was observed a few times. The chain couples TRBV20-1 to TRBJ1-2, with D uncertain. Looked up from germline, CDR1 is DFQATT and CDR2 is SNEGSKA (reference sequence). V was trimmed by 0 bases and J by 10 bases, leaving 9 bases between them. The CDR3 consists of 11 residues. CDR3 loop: CSARDKEDYTF. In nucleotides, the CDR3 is TGCAGTGCTAGAGATAAAGAAGACTACACCTTC.

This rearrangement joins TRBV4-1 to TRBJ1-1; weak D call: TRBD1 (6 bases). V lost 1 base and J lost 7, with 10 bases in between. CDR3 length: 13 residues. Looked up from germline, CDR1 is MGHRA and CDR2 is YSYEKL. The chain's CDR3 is CASSQVATGEAFF. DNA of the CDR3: TGCGCCAGCAGCCAAGTAGCGACAGGTGAAGCTTTCTTT.

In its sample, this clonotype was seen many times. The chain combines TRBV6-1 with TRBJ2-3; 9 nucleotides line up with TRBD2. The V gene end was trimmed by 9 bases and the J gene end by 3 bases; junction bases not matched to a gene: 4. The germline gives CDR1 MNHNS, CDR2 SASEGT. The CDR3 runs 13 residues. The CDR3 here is CASLAGMTDTQYF. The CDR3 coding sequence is TGTGCCAGTCTAGCGGGGATGACAGATACGCAGTATTTT.

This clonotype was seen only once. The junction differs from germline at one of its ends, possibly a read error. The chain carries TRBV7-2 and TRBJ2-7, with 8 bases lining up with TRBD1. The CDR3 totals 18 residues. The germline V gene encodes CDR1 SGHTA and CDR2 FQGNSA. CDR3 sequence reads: CASSPQGQGAFSSYGQYF. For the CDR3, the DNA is TGTGCCAGCAGCCCTCAGGGGCAGGGGGCATTTAGCTCCTACGGGCAGTACTTC.

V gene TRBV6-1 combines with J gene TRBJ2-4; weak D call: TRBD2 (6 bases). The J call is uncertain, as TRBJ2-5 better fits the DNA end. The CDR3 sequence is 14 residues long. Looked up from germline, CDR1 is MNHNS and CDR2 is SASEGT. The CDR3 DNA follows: TGTGCCAGCAGTGGAGGACTAATAAAAGAGACCCAGTACTTC. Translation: CASSGGLIKETQYF.

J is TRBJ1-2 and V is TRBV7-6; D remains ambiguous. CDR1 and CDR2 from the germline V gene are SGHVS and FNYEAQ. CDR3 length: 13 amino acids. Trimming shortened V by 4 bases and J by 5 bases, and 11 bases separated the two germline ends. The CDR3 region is CASSSFAGYGYTF. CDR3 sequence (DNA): TGTGCCAGCAGCTCATTCGCGGGTTATGGCTACACCTTC.

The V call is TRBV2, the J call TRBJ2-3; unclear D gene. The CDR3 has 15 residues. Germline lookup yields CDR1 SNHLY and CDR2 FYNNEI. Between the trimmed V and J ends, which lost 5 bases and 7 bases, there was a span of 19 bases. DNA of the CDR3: TGTGCCAGCAGTAATGGGCAGACCCCATGGAATACGCAGTATTTT. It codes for CASSNGQTPWNTQYF.

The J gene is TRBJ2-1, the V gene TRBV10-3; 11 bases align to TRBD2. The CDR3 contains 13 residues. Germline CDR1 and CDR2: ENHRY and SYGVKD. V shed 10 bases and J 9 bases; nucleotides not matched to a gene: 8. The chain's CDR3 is CASSGGAPPEQFF. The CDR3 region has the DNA TGTGCCAGTAGCGGGGGGGCCCCCCCTGAGCAGTTCTTC.

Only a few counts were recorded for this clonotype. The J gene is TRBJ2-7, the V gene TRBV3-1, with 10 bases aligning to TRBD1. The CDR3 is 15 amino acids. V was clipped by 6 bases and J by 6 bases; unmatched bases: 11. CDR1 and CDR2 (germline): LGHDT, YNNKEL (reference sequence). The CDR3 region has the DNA TGTGCCAGCAGACAAAGACAGGGGGCGAACTCCGAGCAGTACTTC. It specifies CASRQRQGANSEQYF.

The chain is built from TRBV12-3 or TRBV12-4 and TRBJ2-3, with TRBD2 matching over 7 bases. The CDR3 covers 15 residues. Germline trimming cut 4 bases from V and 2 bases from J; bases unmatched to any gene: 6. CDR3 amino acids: CASSWASGLTDTQYF. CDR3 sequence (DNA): TGTGCCAGCAGTTGGGCTAGCGGCCTCACAGATACGCAGTATTTT.

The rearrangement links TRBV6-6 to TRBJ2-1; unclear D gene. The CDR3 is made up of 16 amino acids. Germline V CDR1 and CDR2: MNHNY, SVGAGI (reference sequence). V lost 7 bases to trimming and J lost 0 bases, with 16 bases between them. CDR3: CASNFPRGGSYNEQFF. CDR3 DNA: TGTGCCAGCAATTTCCCCCGCGGTGGCTCCTACAATGAGCAGTTCTTC.

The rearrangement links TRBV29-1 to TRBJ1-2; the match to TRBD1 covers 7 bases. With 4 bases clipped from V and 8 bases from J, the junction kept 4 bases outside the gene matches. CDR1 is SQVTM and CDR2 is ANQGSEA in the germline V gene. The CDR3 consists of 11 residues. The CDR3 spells CSVVGGPGYTF. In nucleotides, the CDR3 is TGCAGCGTTGTAGGGGGCCCCGGCTACACCTTC. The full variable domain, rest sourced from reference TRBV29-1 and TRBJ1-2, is SAVISQKPSRDICQRGTSLTIQCQVDSQVTMMFWYRQQPGQSLTLIATANQGSEATYESGFVIDKFPISRPNLTFSTLTVSNMSPEDSSIYLCSVVGGPGYTFGSGTRLTVV.